This T cell receptor beta chain appears in the sequencing data of a study of early T cells in non-severe SARS-CoV-2 infection. Study observations and caveats: The VDJdb matching leaned toward anti-spike CD8 responses and overlooked private and CD4 specificities.

With respect to this clonotype: What it binds is not known.

Individual cDNA molecules received unique molecular identifiers during library preparation. TCRdb reanalysed the 5' RACE reads using MiXCR and keeps one entry per CDR3 protein. Of about 67,000 distinct CDR3 sequences listed, more than 9% were seen once; the top ten hold 3% to 4%. The clonotype comes from an adult who was a healthcare worker with PCR-confirmed SARS-CoV-2 infection or an uninfected control (not recorded which). Sequenced input: whole blood.

In DNA form, the CDR3 reads TGTGCCAGCTCACCACGCGAACAGGCTAACACTGAAGCTTTCTTT. It yields the protein CASSPREQANTEAFF. The rearrangement uses TRBV18 and TRBJ1-1; the D gene is possibly TRBD1 (5 bases). Germline V gene data show CDR1 as KGHSH and CDR2 as LQKENI. CDR3 length: 15 amino acids. The V gene lost 1 base and the J gene lost 2 bases, with 11 bases spanning the gap. Drawing the rest from reference TRBV18 and TRBJ1-1, the complete variable domain is NAGVMQNPRHLVRRRGQEARLRCSPMKGHSHVYWYRQLPEEGLKFMVYLQKENIIDESGMPKERFSAEFPKEGPSILRIQQVVRGDSAAYFCASSPREQANTEAFFGQGTRLTVV.